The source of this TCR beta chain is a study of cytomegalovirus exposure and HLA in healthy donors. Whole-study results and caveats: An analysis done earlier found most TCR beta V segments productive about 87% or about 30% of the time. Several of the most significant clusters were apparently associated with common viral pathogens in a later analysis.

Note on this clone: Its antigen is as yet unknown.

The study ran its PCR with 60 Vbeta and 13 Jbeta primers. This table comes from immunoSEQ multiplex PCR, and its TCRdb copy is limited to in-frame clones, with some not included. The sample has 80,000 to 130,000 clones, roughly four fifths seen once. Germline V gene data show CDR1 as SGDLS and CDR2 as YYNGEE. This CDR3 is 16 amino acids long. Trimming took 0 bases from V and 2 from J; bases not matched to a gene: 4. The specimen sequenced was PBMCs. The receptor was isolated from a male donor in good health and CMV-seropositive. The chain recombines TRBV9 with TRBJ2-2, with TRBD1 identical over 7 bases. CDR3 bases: TGTGCCAGCAGCGTAGTGGGACAGCCTAACACCGGGGAGCTGTTTTTT. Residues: CASSVVGQPNTGELFF.